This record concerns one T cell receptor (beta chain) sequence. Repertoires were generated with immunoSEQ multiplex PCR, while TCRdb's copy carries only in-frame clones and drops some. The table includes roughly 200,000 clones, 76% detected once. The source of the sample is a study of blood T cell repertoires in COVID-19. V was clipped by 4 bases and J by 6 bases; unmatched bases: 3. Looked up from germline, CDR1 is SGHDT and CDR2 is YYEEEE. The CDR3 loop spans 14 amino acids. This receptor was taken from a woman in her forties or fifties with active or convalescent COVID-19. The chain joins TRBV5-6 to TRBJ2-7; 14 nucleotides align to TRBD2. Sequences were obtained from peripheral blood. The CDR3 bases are TGTGCCAGCAGCAGGGGACTAGCGGGAGTCGAGCAGTACTTC. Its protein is CASSRGLAGVEQYF.